This entry lists 32 T cell receptor beta chains sequenced from one sample in a study of T cell responses to AZD1222 COVID-19 vaccine. Only in-frame clones appear in the TCRdb table, and some are missing; sequencing was by immunoSEQ multiplex PCR. The sample yields 150,000 to 200,000 clones, approximately 90% seen once. Sequencing was performed on peripheral blood, taken 28 days after the second AZD1222 dose. Receptors originate from an adult who received the AZD1222 COVID-19 vaccine.

The chain employs TRBV6-1 and TRBJ1-5, with D unresolved. CDR3 length: 12 amino acids. Trimming removed 1 base at V and 5 bases at J, with 3 bases between. Germline values: CDR1 MNHNS, CDR2 SASEGT. The CDR3 is CASSEGDQPQHF. CDR3 nucleotide sequence: TGTGCCAGCAGTGAAGGGGATCAGCCCCAGCATTTT.

The CDR3 bases are TGTGCCATCAGTGAGGGAGGGGCGCGGGGGTATGAAAAACTGTTTTTT. Translation: CAISEGGARGYEKLFF. This chain links TRBV10-3 with TRBJ1-4; D may be TRBD1 (5 bases). The CDR3 has 16 amino acids. Trimming removed 2 bases at V and 6 bases at J, with 16 bases between. In germline, CDR1 is ENHRY, CDR2 SYGVKD.

The chain has TRBV6-5 and TRBJ1-1, with D possibly being TRBD1 (6 bases). This CDR3 has 14 residues. Germline V gene sequence: CDR1 MNHEY, CDR2 SVGAGI. Deletions cut 7 bases from V and 6 bases from J, with 18 bases between. For the CDR3, the DNA is TGTGCCAGCACTCCAGCTGGGGGGGCACCTGAAGCTTTCTTT. Amino acid sequence: CASTPAGGAPEAFF.

The rearrangement links TRBV18 to TRBJ1-2; D call uncertain. V was clipped by 6 bases and J by 8 bases, with 16 bases between them. This CDR3 has 13 residues. CDR1 and CDR2 (germline): KGHSH, LQKENI. CDR3 nucleotides: TGTGCCAGCTCCCCATCCGCCGGCGAGGGCTACACCTTC. Amino acid sequence: CASSPSAGEGYTF.

The rearrangement links TRBV12-3 or TRBV12-4 to TRBJ1-1; no reliable D call. With 1 base removed from V and 8 bases from J, the gap between germline ends came to 11 bases. The CDR3 spans 13 residues. The DNA for the CDR3 is TGTGCCAGCAGTTTAGGTTGGCAATCCGAAGCTTTCTTT. It translates to CASSLGWQSEAFF.

J is TRBJ1-5 and V is TRBV10-3, with D possibly matching TRBD1 (6 bases). V was shortened by 3 bases and J by 7 bases, with 16 bases between the two germline ends. Germline loops: CDR1 ENHRY, CDR2 SYGVKD. The CDR3 totals 15 residues. The CDR3 bases are TGTGCCATCAGTGATCCCGGGACAAGAAGCCAGCCCCAGCATTTT. Translated, it gives CAISDPGTRSQPQHF.

This chain joins TRBV19 and TRBJ1-2; D gene ambiguous. Trimming pared 7 bases from V and 3 bases from J, leaving 12 bases between. CDR3 length equals 13 residues. Germline assignment: CDR1 LNHDA and CDR2 SQIVND (reference sequence). CDR3 sequence (DNA): TGTGCCAGTAAGTGGGAGGGCCACTATGGCTACACCTTC. Protein: CASKWEGHYGYTF.

This clone turned up a few times. The chain combines TRBV7-9 with TRBJ2-5; D not resolved. Germline V gene data show CDR1 as SEHNR and CDR2 as FQNEAQ (reference sequence). The CDR3 consists of 16 residues. Trimming took off 5 bases at V and 10 bases at J, with 26 bases between the two ends. For the CDR3, the DNA is TGTGCCAGCAGCCAACCCACATCCCATGTTTCGTCGGACCAGTACTTC. Its protein is CASSQPTSHVSSDQYF. The variable domain in full, completed from reference TRBV7-9 and TRBJ2-5, reads DTGVSQNPRHKITKRGQNVTFRCDPISEHNRLYWYRQTLGQGPEFLTYFQNEAQLEKSRLLSDRFSAERPKGSFSTLEIQRTEQGDSAMYLCASSQPTSHVSSDQYFGPGTRLLVL.

The J gene is TRBJ2-5, the V gene TRBV28; D call uncertain. The CDR3 length is 14 residues. Germline V gene data show CDR1 as MDHEN and CDR2 as SYDVKM. The V end lost 1 base, the J end lost 5 bases, and 11 bases lay between the germline ends. CDR3: CASSLYADQETQYF. The CDR3 DNA sequence: TGTGCCAGCAGTTTATACGCCGATCAGGAGACCCAGTACTTC.

The V and J genes are TRBV2 and TRBJ1-1; the D gene is possibly TRBD1 (5 bases). This CDR3 region has 14 residues. The V gene lost 5 bases and the J gene lost 0 bases, with 10 bases spanning the gap. From germline, CDR1 is SNHLY and CDR2 FYNNEI. The CDR3 here is CASSSQGVNTEAFF. CDR3 coding DNA: TGTGCCAGCAGTTCTCAGGGTGTGAACACTGAAGCTTTCTTT. The complete variable domain, with remaining parts taken from reference TRBV2 and TRBJ1-1, reads EPEVTQTPSHQVTQMGQEVILRCVPISNHLYFYWYRQILGQKVEFLVSFYNNEISEKSEIFDDQFSVERPDGSNFTLKIRSTKLEDSAMYFCASSSQGVNTEAFFGQGTRLTVV.

The gene calls are TRBV2 and TRBJ2-1, with D possibly matching TRBD1 (6 bases). This CDR3 comprises 19 residues. Germline V gene data show CDR1 as SNHLY and CDR2 as FYNNEI. Deletions cut 2 bases from V and 3 bases from J, with 23 bases between. CDR3 coding DNA: TGTGCCAGCAGTGAACGTACCCCTTGGACAGAAATCAGCTACAATGAGCAGTTCTTC. It encodes CASSERTPWTEISYNEQFF.

This sequence joins TRBV6-1 and TRBJ1-5; D is uncertain. The V end was cut by 4 bases, the J end by 0 bases, with 7 bases between. In germline, CDR1 is MNHNS, CDR2 SASEGT. The CDR3 is 14 amino acids. This CDR3 is CASSGGDSNQPQHF. The CDR3 DNA sequence: TGTGCCAGCAGTGGGGGAGATAGCAATCAGCCCCAGCATTTT.

The rearrangement uses TRBV18 and TRBJ2-3, with D hard to call. Between the trimmed V and J ends, which lost 0 bases and 7 bases, there was a span of 8 bases. The CDR3 runs to 13 residues. In germline, CDR1 is KGHSH, CDR2 LQKENI. The CDR3 DNA sequence: TGTGCCAGCTCACCACCTAATAATTATACGCAGTATTTT. Residues: CASSPPNNYTQYF.

V usage is TRBV19 and J usage is TRBJ2-2; TRBD1 aligns across 8 bases. Germline assignment: CDR1 LNHDA and CDR2 SQIVND (reference sequence). V shed 5 bases and J 7 bases; nucleotides not matched to a gene: 9. The CDR3 is 15 residues long. CDR3 DNA: TGTGCCAGTAGTCCTCCGGACAGGGTGTTCGGGGAGCTGTTTTTT. As protein: CASSPPDRVFGELFF. Full variable domain (missing parts from reference TRBV19 and TRBJ2-2): DGGITQSPKYLFRKEGQNVTLSCEQNLNHDAMYWYRQDPGQGLRLIYYSQIVNDFQKGDIAEGYSVSREKKESFPLTVTSAQKNPTAFYLCASSPPDRVFGELFFGEGSRLTVL.

V gene TRBV7-9 combines with J gene TRBJ2-5; 7 bases are a match to TRBD1. The CDR3 loop spans 14 amino acids. The germline V gene encodes CDR1 SEHNR and CDR2 FQNEAQ (reference sequence). Losses at the gene ends were 6 bases for V and 5 bases for J; bases not matched to a gene: 9. The CDR3 protein is CASSQTGPAETQYF. In DNA, the CDR3 is TGTGCCAGCAGTCAGACAGGGCCGGCGGAGACCCAGTACTTC.

This sequence joins TRBV5-4 and TRBJ1-1; D remains ambiguous. The CDR3 runs 13 residues. V lost 0 bases and J 11 bases, leaving 14 bases between the germline ends. In germline, CDR1 is SGHNT, CDR2 YYREEE (reference sequence). In DNA form, the CDR3 reads TGTGCCAGCAGCTTGGGTACCGAAGGAAGGGCTTTCTTT. Its protein product is CASSLGTEGRAFF.

The rearrangement uses TRBV5-8 and TRBJ2-7; the D is unclear. V was shortened by 5 bases and J by 0 bases, with 9 bases between the two germline ends. The CDR3 spans 13 residues. The germline V gene encodes CDR1 SGHTS and CDR2 YDEGEE. The CDR3 is CASSNADSYEQYF. CDR3 DNA: TGTGCCAGCAGTAACGCCGACTCCTACGAGCAGTACTTC.

The gene calls are TRBV5-4 and TRBJ1-1; tentative D call: TRBD1 (6 bases). V lost 4 bases, J lost 4 bases, and 11 bases lay in between. Germline loops: CDR1 SGHNT, CDR2 YYREEE (reference sequence). This CDR3 has 13 amino acids. Here the CDR3 DNA reads TGTGCCAGCAGCATCGGGACATTCACTGAAGCTTTCTTT. Residues: CASSIGTFTEAFF. Supplemented by reference TRBV5-4 and TRBJ1-1, the full variable domain reads ETGVTQSPTHLIKTRGQQVTLRCSSQSGHNTVSWYQQALGQGPQFIFQYYREEENGRGNFPPRFSGLQFPNYSSELNVNALELDDSALYLCASSIGTFTEAFFGQGTRLTVV.

The chain recombines TRBV6-1 with TRBJ2-1; the D gene is possibly TRBD1 (6 bases). The CDR3 is 14 residues long. Germline loops: CDR1 MNHNS, CDR2 SASEGT. The V and J ends lost 3 bases and 2 bases respectively, with 8 bases between them. The CDR3 is CASSDRDTYNEQFF. CDR3 nucleotide sequence: TGTGCCAGCAGTGACCGGGACACCTACAATGAGCAGTTCTTC.

V and J are TRBV20-1 and TRBJ1-1; D gene unclear. In germline, CDR1 is DFQATT, CDR2 SNEGSKA (reference sequence). Trimming pared 3 bases from V and 0 bases from J, leaving 5 bases between. The CDR3 has 12 amino acids. Written as DNA, the CDR3 is TGCAGTGCTAGTGTGGTGAACACTGAAGCTTTCTTT. Translated, it gives CSASVVNTEAFF.

The rearrangement links TRBV5-1 to TRBJ1-6, with 8 bases identical to TRBD1. Unmatched junction bases numbered 2, after V lost 4 bases and J lost 5 bases. The CDR3 spans 14 residues. The germline CDR1 and CDR2 sequences are SGHRS and YFSETQ. CDR3 nucleotides: TGCGCCAGCAGCCCGGACAGGGATAATTCACCCCTCCACTTT. Protein: CASSPDRDNSPLHF.

This clone was recorded once. The chain has TRBV9 and TRBJ2-1, with D maybe TRBD2 (5 bases). Germline V lookup: CDR1 SGDLS, CDR2 YYNGEE. The V and J ends lost 4 bases and 7 bases respectively, with 9 bases between them. The CDR3 totals 12 residues. The CDR3 region is CASSPGGNEQFF. CDR3 bases: TGTGCCAGCAGCCCCGGCGGGAATGAGCAGTTCTTC.

This sequence joins TRBV6-6 and TRBJ1-1, with a weak D call TRBD1 (5 bases). The CDR3 is made up of 14 amino acids. Germline V lookup: CDR1 MNHNY, CDR2 SVGAGI (reference sequence). The V end lost 7 bases, the J end lost 5 bases, and 17 bases lay between the germline ends. The CDR3 coding sequence is TGTGCCAGCAAAACCGACAGCCAGGTAACTGAAGCTTTCTTT. As protein: CASKTDSQVTEAFF.

Here the CDR3 DNA reads TGTGCCAGCAGCCAAGATTTAAGGCCAGGGGCCCAGTACTTC. This gives the protein CASSQDLRPGAQYF. The chain recombines TRBV3-1 (or the pseudogene TRBV3-2) with TRBJ2-5, with D possibly being TRBD1 (6 bases). Germline CDR1 is LGHDT and CDR2 is YNNKEL (reference sequence). Trimming stripped 0 bases from V and 9 bases from J, with 14 bases between. This CDR3 is 14 amino acids long.

This rearrangement joins TRBV19 to TRBJ1-2; 10 bases agree with TRBD1. This CDR3 contains 14 residues. Trimming at V came to 7 bases and at J to 5 bases, leaving 7 bases not matched to a gene. Germline V gives CDR1 LNHDA, CDR2 SQIVND (reference sequence). The CDR3 DNA follows: TGTGCCAGTACCGTGGACAGGGGGATATATGGCTACACCTTC. It codes for CASTVDRGIYGYTF. Based on the CDR3 plus reference TRBV19 and TRBJ1-2, the full variable domain is DGGITQSPKYLFRKEGQNVTLSCEQNLNHDAMYWYRQDPGQGLRLIYYSQIVNDFQKGDIAEGYSVSREKKESFPLTVTSAQKNPTAFYLCASTVDRGIYGYTFGSGTRLTVV.

The chain has TRBV5-1 and TRBJ2-2; D tentatively fits TRBD1 or TRBD2 (5 bases each). V dropped 2 bases and J dropped 0 bases, with 11 bases sitting between them. Germline CDR1 reads SGHRS; CDR2 reads YFSETQ. This CDR3 is built from 16 residues. The CDR3 region has the DNA TGCGCCAGCAGCTTACTGCCGGGGCCGAACACCGGGGAGCTGTTTTTT. Protein: CASSLLPGPNTGELFF.

V usage is TRBV3-1 (or the pseudogene TRBV3-2) and J usage is TRBJ1-3, with D perhaps matching TRBD1 (5 bases). Germline-derived CDR1 and CDR2 are LGHDT and YNNKEL (reference sequence). This CDR3 region has 18 residues. The germline V and J ends were trimmed by 9 bases and 0 bases, with 24 bases remaining between them. CDR3: CARPASSGPPPSGNTIYF. The DNA of the CDR3 is TGTGCCAGACCCGCCTCCTCGGGGCCGCCGCCCTCTGGAAACACCATATATTTT.

This chain connects TRBV5-1 to TRBJ2-1, with 7 positions matching TRBD2. This CDR3 comprises 14 residues. J was trimmed by 2 bases and V by 3 bases; bases with no gene match: 2. Germline CDR1 reads SGHRS; CDR2 reads YFSETQ. The CDR3, as DNA: TGCGCCAGCAGCTCGAGCGGGACCTACAATGAGCAGTTCTTC. Translated: CASSSSGTYNEQFF.

Here the CDR3 reads CSATIQETQYF. As DNA, the CDR3 is TGCAGTGCTACCATCCAAGAGACCCAGTACTTC. J is TRBJ2-5 and V is TRBV20-1; no firm D call. Germline lookup yields CDR1 DFQATT and CDR2 SNEGSKA (reference sequence). This CDR3 has 11 residues. Trimming stripped 4 bases from V and 1 base from J, with 4 bases between.

The chain links TRBV25-1 to TRBJ2-3; unclear D gene. This CDR3 contains 11 residues. Germline V gene sequence: CDR1 MGHDK, CDR2 SYGVNS. V lost 9 bases to trimming and J lost 3 bases, with 7 bases between them. CDR3 sequence reads: CASRSTDTQYF. In nucleotides, the CDR3 is TGTGCCAGTAGGAGTACAGATACGCAGTATTTT.

In regard to this clone: Different DNA sequences within this sample yield the same CDR3. The rearrangement links TRBV24-1 to TRBJ2-3; no clear D gene. Germline assignment: CDR1 KGHDR and CDR2 SFDVKD. Trimming stripped 5 bases from V and 0 bases from J, with 5 bases between. This CDR3 has 13 amino acids. The CDR3 sequence is CATSVGSTDTQYF. The CDR3, as DNA: TGTGCCACCAGTGTAGGCAGCACAGATACGCAGTATTTT.

The chain recombines TRBV7-2 with TRBJ1-1, with D perhaps matching TRBD1 (5 bases). CDR1 and CDR2 from the germline V gene are SGHTA and FQGNSA. V lost 3 bases and J lost 3, with 11 bases in between. CDR3 length equals 14 residues. The CDR3 reads CASSFQGGDTEAFF. CDR3 coding DNA: TGTGCCAGCAGCTTCCAGGGAGGGGACACTGAAGCTTTCTTT.